The 24 T cell receptor beta chains reported below all come from one sample, sequenced in a study of response to subunit inactivated influenza vaccine. One entry per CDR3 protein, called by TCRdb with MiXCR from the RT-PCR reads. The sample shows roughly 700,000 distinct CDR3 sequences, about 14% of them seen only once. Sequencing used PBMCs from blood, obtained around 15 days before vaccination. The source is a man aged 50 to 60 who received an inactivated influenza vaccine.

The chain uses TRBV28 and TRBJ2-1; TRBD2 agrees at 10 bases. CDR3 size: 16 residues. The germline gives CDR1 MDHEN, CDR2 SYDVKM. V trimming: 4 bases; J trimming: 4 bases; junction bases outside the gene matches: 7. The CDR3 loop is CASSSGLAGDYNEQFF. Here the CDR3 DNA reads TGTGCCAGCAGTTCAGGTCTAGCGGGAGATTACAATGAGCAGTTCTTC.

The chain employs TRBV12-3 or TRBV12-4 and TRBJ2-5; D could derive from TRBD1 or TRBD2 (6 bases each). This CDR3 contains 14 residues. V dropped 3 bases and J dropped 5 bases, with 13 bases sitting between them. The CDR3 region is CASSFRLGGETQYF. The CDR3 DNA reads TGTGCCAGCAGTTTCCGACTAGGGGGGGAGACCCAGTACTTC.

The chain is built from TRBV19 and TRBJ2-5; 10 bases fit TRBD1. The CDR3 is 17 residues long. The germline CDR1 and CDR2 sequences are LNHDA and SQIVND (reference sequence). Losses at the gene ends were 6 bases for V and 5 bases for J; bases not matched to a gene: 15. The CDR3 here is CASSPTLQDRGLETQYF. CDR3 nucleotides: TGTGCCAGTAGCCCCACCCTTCAAGACAGGGGGCTGGAGACCCAGTACTTC.

This chain links TRBV10-3 with TRBJ1-2; no definite D call. CDR1 is ENHRY, CDR2 SYGVKD, per germline. The CDR3 contains 17 residues. V lost 2 bases to trimming and J lost 1 base, with 17 bases between them. Written as DNA, the CDR3 is TGTGCCATCAGTGAGCGGTCCAACAATATATTTAACTATGGCTACACCTTC. The encoded protein is CAISERSNNIFNYGYTF.

The genes are TRBV7-2 and TRBJ1-3; D might be TRBD1 (5 bases). The ends were cut back, 6 bases at V and 0 bases at J, with 15 bases in the middle. The CDR3 covers 16 residues. Germline CDR1 reads SGHTA; CDR2 reads FQGNSA. The CDR3 protein is CASRLVGGSSGNTIYF. DNA of the CDR3: TGTGCCAGCAGGCTTGTGGGGGGAAGCTCTGGAAACACCATATATTTT.

The gene calls are TRBV18 and TRBJ2-1; D remains ambiguous. Germline V gives CDR1 KGHSH, CDR2 LQKENI. Trimming removed 0 bases at V and 0 bases at J, with 6 bases between. This CDR3 comprises 15 residues. The CDR3, as DNA: TGTGCCAGCTCACCACCTACAAACTCCTACAATGAGCAGTTCTTC. This encodes CASSPPTNSYNEQFF.

The gene calls are TRBV9 and TRBJ2-5, with TRBD1 matching over 11 bases. Losses at the gene ends were 3 bases for V and 4 bases for J; bases not matched to a gene: 5. This CDR3 has 15 amino acids. Germline CDR1 reads SGDLS; CDR2 reads YYNGEE. CDR3 DNA: TGTGCCAGCAGCGCCTCCGGGACAGGGGGAGAGACCCAGTACTTC. It yields the protein CASSASGTGGETQYF.

The chain is built from TRBV21-1 and TRBJ2-3; the table's TRBD2 call for D was not verified on the DNA. TRBV21-1 is a known pseudogene. The CDR3 loop spans 15 amino acids. The CDR3 nucleotides read TGTGCCAGCAGCCTCGGACTACCTCACACAGATACGCAGTATTTT. Translating gives CASSLGLPHTDTQYF.

This chain's CDR3 is CASSLSSGGAGLYEQYF. CDR3 DNA: TGTGCCAGCAGCTTAAGTAGCGGGGGGGCCGGTTTGTACGAGCAGTACTTC. The V and J genes are TRBV7-2 and TRBJ2-7; TRBD2 aligns across 11 bases. Germline CDR1 reads SGHTA; CDR2 reads FQGNSA. The V segment lost 2 bases and the J segment 4 bases; nucleotides outside the gene matches: 10. The CDR3 loop spans 17 amino acids.

The chain joins TRBV11-2 to TRBJ2-5, with 15 bases lining up with TRBD2. The junction had 14 bases not matched to a gene; V was cut back by 5 bases and J by 4 bases. The CDR3 loop spans 19 amino acids. Per the germline V gene, CDR1 is SGHAT and CDR2 is FQNNGV. The CDR3 DNA reads TGTGCCAGCAGCCCCCCCTGGACTAGCGGGAGGGCCGTGGGAGAGACCCAGTACTTC. This sequence encodes CASSPPWTSGRAVGETQYF.

This clonotype was counted at least ten times. J is TRBJ1-1 and V is TRBV20-1, with unresolved D. The CDR3 consists of 11 residues. Trimming stripped 5 bases from V and 5 bases from J, with 9 bases between. Germline CDR1 and CDR2: DFQATT and SNEGSKA (reference sequence). The CDR3 here is CSAPLVTEAFF. In DNA, the CDR3 is TGCAGTGCTCCCCTAGTAACTGAAGCTTTCTTT.

This chain joins TRBV27 and TRBJ2-1; TRBD2 matches 7 bases. The CDR3 loop spans 13 amino acids. Germline CDR1 and CDR2: MNHEY and SMNVEV (reference sequence). With V trimmed by 5 bases and J by 5 bases, 3 bases remained unmatched. The CDR3 region is CASSDSGDNEQFF. CDR3 nucleotides: TGTGCCAGCAGTGACAGCGGGGACAATGAGCAGTTCTTC.

This clonotype was counted between two and nine times. The rearrangement uses TRBV30 and TRBJ2-6; 8 bases fit TRBD1. J gave up 4 bases and V 3 bases, and 14 bases lay outside the gene matches. Germline V lookup: CDR1 GTSNPN, CDR2 SVGIG (reference sequence). The CDR3 sequence is 18 residues long. CDR3 residues: CAWSRDRTQLRGANVLTF. The CDR3, as DNA: TGTGCCTGGAGCCGGGACAGGACCCAACTCAGGGGGGCCAACGTCCTGACTTTC.

This clonotype showed up many times. This rearrangement joins TRBV20-1 to TRBJ1-4; D unclear. With 1 base removed from V and 8 bases from J, the gap between germline ends came to 14 bases. The CDR3 has 14 amino acids. The germline CDR1 and CDR2 sequences are DFQATT and SNEGSKA (reference sequence). The CDR3: CSARGEATREKLFF. Here the CDR3 DNA reads TGCAGTGCTAGAGGAGAGGCAACCCGGGAAAAACTGTTTTTT.

This clonotype was seen a few times. V usage is TRBV10-3 and J usage is TRBJ1-4, with TRBD1 identical over 8 bases. Germline lookup yields CDR1 ENHRY and CDR2 SYGVKD. The length of the CDR3 is 14 residues. After removal of 10 bases from V and 0 bases from J, the junction contained 4 bases not matched to a gene. In DNA, the CDR3 is TGTGCCACCGGACAGGGTGCAACTAATGAAAAACTGTTTTTT. Protein: CATGQGATNEKLFF.

The table lists this clonotype with many counts. This chain joins TRBV20-1 and TRBJ2-7; D is uncertain. V dropped 0 bases and J dropped 4 bases, with 13 bases sitting between them. Per germline, CDR1 DFQATT and CDR2 SNEGSKA (reference sequence). CDR3 length: 14 residues. CDR3 amino acids: CSARDHRNRYEQYF. CDR3 in DNA: TGCAGTGCTAGAGATCATAGGAACAGATACGAGCAGTACTTC.

This clonotype occurred a few times. The chain combines TRBV7-9 with TRBJ1-1; 7 positions agree with TRBD1. The germline V gene encodes CDR1 SEHNR and CDR2 FQNEAQ (reference sequence). The CDR3 totals 13 residues. V gave up 3 bases and J gave up 5 bases; unmatched junction bases: 3. CDR3 amino acids: CASSFTGETEAFF. CDR3 bases: TGTGCCAGCAGCTTTACAGGGGAAACTGAAGCTTTCTTT. The variable domain in full, completed from reference TRBV7-9 and TRBJ1-1, reads DTGVSQNPRHKITKRGQNVTFRCDPISEHNRLYWYRQTLGQGPEFLTYFQNEAQLEKSRLLSDRFSAERPKGSFSTLEIQRTEQGDSAMYLCASSFTGETEAFFGQGTRLTVV.

The rearrangement links TRBV7-2 to TRBJ2-2; 10 bases are shared with TRBD2. Germline V gives CDR1 SGHTA, CDR2 FQGNSA. With V trimmed by 5 bases and J by 5 bases, 11 bases remained unmatched. The CDR3 is 17 residues long. DNA for the CDR3: TGTGCCAGCAGCCCGGTCGGGACTAGCGCCACTACCGGGGAGCTGTTTTTT. As protein: CASSPVGTSATTGELFF.

Here the CDR3 DNA reads TGTGCCAGCACCCAAGGGGGTGGCCAAGAGACCCAGTACTTC. Protein product: CASTQGGGQETQYF. V usage is TRBV12-3 or TRBV12-4 and J usage is TRBJ2-5; maybe TRBD1 (6 bases). This CDR3 region has 14 residues. The V and J ends lost 7 bases and 1 base respectively, with 13 bases between them.

This clonotype has just a few counts. V and J are TRBV28 and TRBJ2-3; D is possibly TRBD1 or TRBD2 (6 bases each). CDR1 and CDR2 (germline): MDHEN, SYDVKM. Trimming removed 6 bases at V and 4 bases at J, with 14 bases between. This CDR3 spans 14 amino acids. The CDR3 DNA follows: TGTGCCAGCAGCCCGGGGGCTCGTTCAGATACGCAGTATTTT. Residues: CASSPGARSDTQYF.

This clonotype was found many times. Germline and junction disagree at one end, which may indicate a read error. The rearrangement uses TRBV12-3 or TRBV12-4 and TRBJ2-7, with a possible D match to TRBD2 (6 bases). The CDR3 totals 13 residues. For the CDR3, the DNA is TGCGCCAGCAGCTTGGCGGGAAATTACGAGCAGTACTTC. Protein product: CASSLAGNYEQYF.

This clonotype was detected a few times. V gene TRBV7-8 combines with J gene TRBJ2-7, with D possibly matching TRBD2 (6 bases). In germline, CDR1 is SGHVS, CDR2 FQNEAQ. V lost 11 bases, J lost 6 bases, and 20 bases lay in between. The CDR3 contains 13 residues. The CDR3 DNA reads TGTGCCGGGCGTTATCTTGGAGGGCTCGAGCAGTACTTC. It encodes CAGRYLGGLEQYF.

This clonotype was seen more than once but under ten times. This chain links TRBV11-2 with TRBJ2-6; 7 bases fit TRBD2. With 5 bases clipped from V and 0 bases from J, the junction kept 10 bases outside the gene matches. This CDR3 contains 18 residues. Germline CDR1 is SGHAT and CDR2 is FQNNGV. For the CDR3, the DNA is TGTGCCAGCAGCCCCATGCGCGGGGGAGCCTCTGGGGCCAACGTCCTGACTTTC. It codes for CASSPMRGGASGANVLTF. The full variable domain, in which reference TRBV11-2 and TRBJ2-6 provide the parts outside the CDR3, is EAGVAQSPRYKIIEKRQSVAFWCNPISGHATLYWYQQILGQGPKLLIQFQNNGVVDDSQLPKDRFSAERLKGVDSTLKIQPAKLEDSAVYLCASSPMRGGASGANVLTFGAGSRLTVL.

This clonotype has just a few counts. The genes are TRBV20-1 and TRBJ1-1; tentative D call: TRBD1 (5 bases). V shed 3 bases and J shed 2 bases, with 10 bases lying between them. Per germline, CDR1 DFQATT and CDR2 SNEGSKA (reference sequence). CDR3 size: 13 residues. The CDR3 here is CSASRTGNTEAFF. The DNA for the CDR3 is TGCAGTGCTAGCCGTACAGGAAACACTGAAGCTTTCTTT.